The T cell receptor (beta chain) under discussion was sequenced for a study of T-cell reconstitution after alpha-beta-depleted transplantation in children. V was shortened by 3 bases and J by 6 bases, with 16 bases between the two germline ends. The germline CDR1 and CDR2 sequences are SGHTA and FQGNSA. The CDR3 consists of 15 residues. Unique molecular identifiers were used to barcode this TCRbeta library. From the PCR reads, TCRdb called clonotypes with MiXCR, one entry per CDR3 protein. Counted here are about 110,000 distinct CDR3 sequences, 5.5% to 7% occurring once; the ten biggest clones make up roughly 25%. This clonotype appeared many times.

V is TRBV7-2 and J is TRBJ2-3; TRBD1 might be the D (5 bases). Sample: PBMCs, mostly from graft donor cells, taken 360 days after TCRalphabeta/CD19-depleted stem cell transplant. The clonotype was recovered from a male patient aged 2 to 9 who had a stem cell transplant for acute lymphoblastic leukemia, so the T cells may come from the graft donor. The CDR3 here is CASSFLGAKSDTQYF. The CDR3 nucleotides read TGTGCCAGCAGCTTCCTTGGGGCCAAATCGGATACGCAGTATTTT.